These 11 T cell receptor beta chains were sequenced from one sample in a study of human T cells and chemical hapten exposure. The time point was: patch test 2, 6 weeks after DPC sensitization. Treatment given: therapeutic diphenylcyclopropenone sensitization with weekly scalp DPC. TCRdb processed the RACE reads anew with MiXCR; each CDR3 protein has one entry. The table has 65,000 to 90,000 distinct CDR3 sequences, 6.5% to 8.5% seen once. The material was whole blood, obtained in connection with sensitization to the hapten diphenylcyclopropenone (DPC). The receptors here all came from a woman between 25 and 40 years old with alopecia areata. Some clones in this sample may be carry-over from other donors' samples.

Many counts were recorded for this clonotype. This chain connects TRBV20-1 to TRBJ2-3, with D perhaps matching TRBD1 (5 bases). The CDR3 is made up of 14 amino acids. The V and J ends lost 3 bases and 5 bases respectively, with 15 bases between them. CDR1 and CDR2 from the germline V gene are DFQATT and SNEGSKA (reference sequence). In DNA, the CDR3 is TGCAGTGCTAGGCAGGGCTCAGCTGGAGATACGCAGTATTTT. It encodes CSARQGSAGDTQYF.

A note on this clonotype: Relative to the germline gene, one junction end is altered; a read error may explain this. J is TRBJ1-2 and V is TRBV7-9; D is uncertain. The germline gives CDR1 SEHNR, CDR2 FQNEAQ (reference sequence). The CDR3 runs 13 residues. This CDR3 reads CASSQTGRDGDTF. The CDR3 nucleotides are TGTGCCAGCAGCCAAACTGGGCGGGATGGCGACACCTTC.

The CDR3: CASSAGPGQGSGNTIYF. Here the CDR3 DNA reads TGTGCCAGCAGCGCCGGGCCGGGACAGGGCTCTGGAAACACCATATATTTT. The chain links TRBV5-6 to TRBJ1-3; TRBD1 aligns across 9 bases. The CDR3 sequence is 17 residues long. In germline, CDR1 is SGHDT, CDR2 YYEEEE. Germline trimming cut 4 bases from V and 0 bases from J; bases unmatched to any gene: 8. The complete variable domain, with remaining parts taken from reference TRBV5-6 and TRBJ1-3, reads DAGVTQSPTHLIKTRGQQVTLRCSPKSGHDTVSWYQQALGQGPQFIFQYYEEEERQRGNFPDRFSGHQFPNYSSELNVNALLLGDSALYLCASSAGPGQGSGNTIYFGEGSWLTVV.

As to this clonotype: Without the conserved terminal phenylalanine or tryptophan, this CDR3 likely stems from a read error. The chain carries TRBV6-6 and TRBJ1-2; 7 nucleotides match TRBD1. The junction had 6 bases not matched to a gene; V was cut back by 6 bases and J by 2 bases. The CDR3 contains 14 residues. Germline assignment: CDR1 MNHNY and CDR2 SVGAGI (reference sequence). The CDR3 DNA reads TGTGCCAGCAGCCCACAGGGGATGAACTATGGCTACACCCTC. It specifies CASSPQGMNYGYTL.

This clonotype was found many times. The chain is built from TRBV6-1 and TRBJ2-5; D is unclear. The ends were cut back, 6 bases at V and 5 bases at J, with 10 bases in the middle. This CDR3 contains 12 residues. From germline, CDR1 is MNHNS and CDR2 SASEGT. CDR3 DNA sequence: TGTGCCAGCAGGAAGTCGGCGGAGACCCAGTACTTC. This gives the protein CASRKSAETQYF.

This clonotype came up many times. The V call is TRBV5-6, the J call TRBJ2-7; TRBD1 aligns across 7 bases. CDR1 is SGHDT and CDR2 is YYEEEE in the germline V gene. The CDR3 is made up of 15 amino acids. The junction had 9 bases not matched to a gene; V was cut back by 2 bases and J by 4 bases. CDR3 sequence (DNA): TGTGCCAGCAGCTTCCCCGGGACAGAATCGTACGAGCAGTACTTC. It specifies CASSFPGTESYEQYF.

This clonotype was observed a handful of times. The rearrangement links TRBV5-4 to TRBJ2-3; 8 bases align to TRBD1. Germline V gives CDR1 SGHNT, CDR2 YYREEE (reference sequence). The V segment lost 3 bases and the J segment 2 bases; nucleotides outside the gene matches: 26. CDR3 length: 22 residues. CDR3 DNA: TGTGCCAGCAGCTCGTCCTCCCGATGGGGCAGGGGGCACCCTCTACCCACAGATACGCAGTATTTT. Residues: CASSSSSRWGRGHPLPTDTQYF.

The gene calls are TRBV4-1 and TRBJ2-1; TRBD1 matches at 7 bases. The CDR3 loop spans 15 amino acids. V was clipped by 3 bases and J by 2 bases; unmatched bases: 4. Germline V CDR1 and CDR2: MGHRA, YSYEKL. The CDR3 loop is CASSQTTGPYNEQFF. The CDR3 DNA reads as TGCGCCAGCAGCCAGACGACAGGGCCCTACAATGAGCAGTTCTTC.

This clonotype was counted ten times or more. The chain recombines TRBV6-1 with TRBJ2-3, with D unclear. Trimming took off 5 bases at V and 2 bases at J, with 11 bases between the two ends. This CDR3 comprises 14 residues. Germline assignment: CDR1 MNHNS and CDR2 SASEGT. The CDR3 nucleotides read TGTGCCAGCAGTCGGACCCTAAACACAGATACGCAGTATTTT. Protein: CASSRTLNTDTQYF.

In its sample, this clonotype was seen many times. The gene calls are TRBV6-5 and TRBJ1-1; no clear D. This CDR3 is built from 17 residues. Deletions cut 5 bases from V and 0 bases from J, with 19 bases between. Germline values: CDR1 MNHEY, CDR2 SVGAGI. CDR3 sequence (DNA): TGTGCCAGCAGTCCACAGTTCGGGGAAGTAATGAACACTGAAGCTTTCTTT. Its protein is CASSPQFGEVMNTEAFF.

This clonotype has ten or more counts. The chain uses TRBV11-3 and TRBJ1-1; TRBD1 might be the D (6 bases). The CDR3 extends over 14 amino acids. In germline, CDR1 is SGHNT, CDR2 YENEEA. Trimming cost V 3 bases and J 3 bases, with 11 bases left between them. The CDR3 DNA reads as TGTGCCAGCAGCTTCACGGGGGCGGACACTGAAGCTTTCTTT. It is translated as CASSFTGADTEAFF.